This T cell receptor beta chain was sequenced in a study of breast tumors, draining lymph nodes, adjacent tissues. Breast cancer patients provided tissue from their axillary draining lymph nodes. Via MiXCR, TCRdb re-called the multiplex PCR reads, giving one row per CDR3 protein. The sample carries some 120,000 distinct CDR3 sequences, 20% recorded once. Notes on this clonotype: Antigen: not known. A much larger clonotype is one base distant, so this may be a read error. Likely a read error: the CDR3 ends without its conserved phenylalanine or tryptophan.

Study conclusions and caveats: Tumor repertoires ranked between lymph nodes and nontumor tissue in diversity, with V and J gene preferences. Most tumor T cells seemingly derive from lymph node, then expand in tumor.

The germline CDR1 and CDR2 sequences are SGHTS and YDEGEE. V gave up 3 bases and J gave up 4 bases, with 16 bases separating them. CDR3 length: 15 residues. The sequencing sample was made of axillary lymph node tissue. The TCR sequence derives from a female donor with breast cancer. Some clones in this sample may be carry-over from other donors' samples. The gene calls are TRBV5-8 and TRBJ2-5; D is unresolved. CDR3 region: CASSWGKGGGETQYS. Here the CDR3 DNA reads TGTGCCAGCAGCTGGGGTAAGGGCGGCGGAGAGACCCAGTACTCC.